A single sample is the source of the 8 T cell receptor beta chains below, sequenced in a study of blood T cell repertoires in COVID-19. The repertoire was sequenced with immunoSEQ multiplex PCR; TCRdb's copy has only in-frame clones and lacks some. Of 150,000 to 200,000 clones detected, 80% to 90% appear once; the ten largest clones hold approximately 15%. Sample: peripheral blood. These receptors were collected from a woman in her 70s with COVID-19, enrolled during active disease.

The count of this clone is one. V and J are TRBV28 and TRBJ1-1, with D perhaps TRBD1 (6 bases). The V end was cut by 6 bases, the J end by 7 bases, with 21 bases between. This CDR3 contains 15 residues. Germline CDR1 is MDHEN and CDR2 is SYDVKM. The CDR3 loop is CASRGSGHLRSEAFF. In DNA form, the CDR3 reads TGTGCCAGCAGGGGATCGGGACACCTCCGAAGTGAAGCTTTCTTT.

CDR3 region: CASSLVTGGPTDTQYF. CDR3 nucleotide sequence: TGTGCCAGCAGCTTAGTAACGGGAGGGCCAACAGATACGCAGTATTTT. The V gene is TRBV7-2, the J gene TRBJ2-3; 8 bases fit TRBD2. Germline V gene data show CDR1 as SGHTA and CDR2 as FQGNSA. The CDR3 is 16 residues long. J lost 3 bases, V lost 1 base, and 6 bases had no gene match.

The chain couples TRBV5-1 to TRBJ1-2; D not certain. The germline V gene has CDR1 SGHRS and CDR2 YFSETQ. This CDR3 region has 15 residues. V lost 0 bases to trimming and J lost 0 bases, with 9 bases between them. In DNA, the CDR3 is TGCGCCAGCAGCTTGGAAGGAGGACCTAACTATGGCTACACCTTC. This sequence encodes CASSLEGGPNYGYTF.

The rearrangement joins TRBV28 to TRBJ1-2, with D unclear. The CDR3 is 14 residues long. V lost 7 bases and J lost 0, with 12 bases in between. The germline V gene encodes CDR1 MDHEN and CDR2 SYDVKM. The CDR3 nucleotides are TGTGCCAGCATGGGAGCGCTTTCTAACTATGGCTACACCTTC. The encoded protein is CASMGALSNYGYTF.

This clone was seen a few times. This chain joins TRBV21-1 and TRBJ1-1. TRBV21-1 is annotated as a pseudogene. The CDR3 is 14 amino acids. CDR3 in amino acids: CASSASEGNTEAFF. CDR3 in DNA: TGTGCCAGCAGTGCCAGCGAGGGGAACACTGAAGCTTTCTTT.

The count of this clone is one. One junction end does not reproduce the germline sequence, and a read error may be involved. The rearrangement joins TRBV6-4 to TRBJ1-2; D is possibly TRBD1 (6 bases). This CDR3 has 13 residues. Germline CDR1 is MRHNA and CDR2 is SNTAGT. The CDR3 is CASQPDRNSGYTF. The CDR3 DNA reads as TGTGCCAGTCAGCCGGACAGAAACTCTGGCTACACCTTC.

The gene calls are TRBV6-5 and TRBJ1-3; D is uncertain. This CDR3 is built from 14 residues. Germline V gene lookup returns CDR1 MNHEY and CDR2 SVGAGI. Between the trimmed V and J ends, which lost 0 bases and 3 bases, there was a span of 6 bases. CDR3 amino acids: CASSYSQYGNTIYF. The CDR3 DNA sequence: TGTGCCAGCAGTTACTCACAGTATGGAAACACCATATATTTT.

This CDR3 reads CASSRSSGSSYNEQFF. Here the CDR3 DNA reads TGTGCCAGCAGCCGTTCTAGCGGGAGCTCCTACAATGAGCAGTTCTTC. The chain uses TRBV7-9 and TRBJ2-1; 10 nucleotides align to TRBD2. CDR3 length equals 16 residues. The V gene end was trimmed by 5 bases and the J gene end by 0 bases; junction bases not matched to a gene: 4. Germline V lookup: CDR1 SEHNR, CDR2 FQNEAQ (reference sequence).